The rows below give T cell receptor beta chains drawn from one sample of a study of cytomegalovirus exposure and HLA in healthy donors. Measured with immunoSEQ multiplex PCR; TCRdb has only the in-frame clones, and not every one. The table includes 110,000 to 150,000 clones, 80% detected once. Sequenced: PBMCs. The origin of the receptors is a female donor in good health and CMV-seronegative. The CDR3 runs from the conserved cysteine through the conserved F or W. D genes are given only for firm matches. A row's size may be missing; if present it is once, few, many or a size class.

-	TRBJ2-2	TRBD2	TRBV28	CASSSRTSGRVTGELFF	TGTGCCAGCAGTTCAAGGACTAGCGGGAGGGTCACCGGGGAGCTGTTTTTT
-	TRBJ2-5	TRBD1	TRBV19	CASSIQGARETQYF	TGTGCCAGTAGTATTCAGGGGGCTCGGGAGACCCAGTACTTC
few	TRBJ1-3	TRBD1	TRBV29-1	CSVAGGDSFGNTIYF	TGCAGCGTTGCCGGGGGGGACAGTTTTGGAAACACCATATATTTT
-	TRBJ1-1	-	TRBV28	CASTPGRYTEAFF	TGTGCCAGCACACCAGGGAGGTACACTGAAGCTTTCTTT
-	TRBJ2-7	TRBD2	TRBV28	CASSFGIAGGPGYEQYF	TGTGCCAGCAGTTTTGGGATAGCGGGAGGGCCTGGATACGAGCAGTACTTC
-	TRBJ2-7	-	TRBV28	CASRQNLPQDEQYF	TGTGCCAGCAGGCAGAATCTACCTCAGGACGAGCAGTACTTC
-	TRBJ2-3	TRBD2	TRBV5-6	CASSLGVAGGRGTDTQYF	TGTGCCAGCAGCTTGGGAGTGGCTGGCGGGAGAGGCACAGATACGCAGTATTTT
-	TRBJ2-7	-	TRBV14	CASSQPAGYEQYF	TGTGCCAGCAGCCAACCGGCAGGCTACGAGCAGTACTTC
-	TRBJ1-5	-	TRBV30	CAWSGDRQGQPQHF	TGTGCCTGGAGTGGCGACAGGCAGGGCCAGCCCCAGCATTTT
-	TRBJ2-4	-	TRBV10-1	CATSKGSKNIQYF	TGCGCCACCTCGAAGGGGTCCAAAAACATTCAGTACTTC
-	TRBJ2-5	TRBD1	TRBV28	CASGDSLEETQYF	TGTGCCAGTGGGGACAGTCTGGAAGAGACCCAGTACTTC
-	TRBJ1-2	-	TRBV28	CASSLSGARGYTF	TGTGCCAGCAGTTTGAGTGGGGCTCGGGGCTACACCTTC
-	TRBJ1-3	-	TRBV7-9	CASSSTLEQGRSSGNTIYF	TGTGCCAGCAGCTCAACCCTAGAACAGGGAAGGAGCTCTGGAAACACCATATATTTT
-	TRBJ2-7	-	TRBV11-2	CASSLEATYEQYF	TGTGCCAGCAGCTTGGAGGCCACCTACGAGCAGTACTTC
-	TRBJ2-7	-	TRBV28	CASSQSIAALHYEQYF	TGTGCCAGCAGTCAATCAATAGCGGCGCTGCATTACGAGCAGTACTTC
-	TRBJ1-4	TRBD1	TRBV5-6	CASSFQTGLNEKLFF	TGTGCCAGCAGCTTCCAGACAGGGCTTAATGAAAAACTGTTTTTT
few	TRBJ2-7	-	TRBV28	CASSDSRDEQYF	TGTGCCAGCAGCGACAGCCGAGACGAGCAGTACTTC
-	TRBJ2-3	-	TRBV29-1	CSVEWSPRVDTQYF	TGCAGCGTTGAATGGAGCCCTAGAGTAGATACGCAGTATTTT
-	TRBJ2-3	TRBD1	TRBV4-1	CASSRTGSDLPDTQYF	TGCGCCAGCAGCCGGACAGGGAGTGATTTGCCAGATACGCAGTATTTT
-	TRBJ2-3	-	TRBV9	CASSVEGGVPDTQYF	TGTGCCAGCAGCGTAGAAGGAGGGGTCCCAGATACGCAGTATTTT
once	TRBJ2-7	-	TRBV5-4	CASSLGGNPYEQYF	TGTGCCAGCAGCTTGGGGGGCAACCCCTACGAGCAGTACTTC
-	TRBJ2-1	-	TRBV27	CASSLPEGDNEQFF	TGTGCCAGCAGTTTACCCGAGGGCGACAATGAGCAGTTCTTC
-	TRBJ2-1	TRBD2	TRBV6-1	CASSDSSGSQDEQFF	TGTGCCAGCAGTGATTCTAGCGGGAGTCAAGATGAGCAGTTCTTC
-	TRBJ2-4	TRBD1	TRBV28	CASRPQGENIQYF	TGTGCCAGCAGGCCCCAGGGGGAGAACATTCAGTACTTC
-	TRBJ2-1	TRBD2	TRBV27	CASTSSGNEQFF	TGTGCCAGCACCTCTAGCGGCAATGAGCAGTTCTTC
-	TRBJ2-3	TRBD2	TRBV9	CASSVAPGGSADTQYF	TGTGCCAGCAGCGTAGCCCCGGGAGGTAGTGCAGATACGCAGTATTTT
-	TRBJ2-7	-	TRBV5-6	CASSLGGLAALGNEQYF	TGTGCCAGCAGCTTGGGGGGGCTAGCGGCTCTGGGGAACGAGCAGTACTTC
-	TRBJ2-3	-	TRBV7-9	CASSLVWGESTDTQYF	TGTGCCAGCAGCTTGGTTTGGGGGGAATCGACAGATACGCAGTATTTT
-	TRBJ2-2	TRBD1	TRBV5-6	CASSTLTGVDGELFF	TGTGCCAGCAGCACTTTGACAGGGGTAGACGGGGAGCTGTTTTTT
-	TRBJ2-3	-	TRBV7-9	CASSLGAGELADTQYF	TGTGCCAGCAGCTTAGGGGCAGGGGAGTTGGCAGATACGCAGTATTTT
-	TRBJ2-7	-	TRBV5-6	CASSLLARQANGFYEQYF	TGTGCCAGCAGCTTATTGGCCAGACAGGCCAACGGCTTCTACGAGCAGTACTTC
-	TRBJ1-5	-	TRBV19	CASSIEGRQPQHF	TGTGCCAGTAGTATAGAGGGGCGTCAGCCCCAGCATTTT
-	TRBJ2-2	TRBD1	TRBV4-1	CASSQGQGAGELFF	TGCGCCAGCAGCCAAGGGCAGGGGGCCGGGGAGCTGTTTTTT
-	TRBJ2-7	-	TRBV5-6	CASSLETGNPFYEQYF	TGTGCCAGCAGCTTGGAAACAGGGAACCCCTTCTACGAGCAGTACTTC
-	TRBJ1-1	-	TRBV28	CASTPDRFGTEAFF	TGTGCCAGCACCCCGGACAGATTTGGAACTGAAGCTTTCTTT
-	TRBJ2-7	TRBD2	TRBV27	CASKRLAAYEQYF	TGTGCCAGCAAGAGACTAGCGGCCTACGAGCAGTACTTC
-	TRBJ1-4	-	TRBV5-4	CASSLAGGMDEKLFF	TGTGCCAGCAGCTTGGCTGGGGGCATGGATGAAAAACTGTTTTTT
-	TRBJ1-4	TRBD1	TRBV7-9	CASSWPTGGTNEKLFF	TGTGCCAGCAGCTGGCCGACAGGGGGAACTAATGAAAAACTGTTTTTT
-	TRBJ1-1	-	TRBV28	CASSATGDNTEAFF	TGTGCCAGCAGTGCGACGGGGGACAACACTGAAGCTTTCTTT
few	TRBJ2-6	-	TRBV2	CASRSYNSGANVLTF	TGTGCCAGCAGATCTTATAACTCTGGGGCCAACGTCCTGACTTTC
-	TRBJ1-5	-	TRBV5-1	CASSLAGMGNQPQHF	TGCGCCAGCAGCTTGGCAGGGATGGGCAATCAGCCCCAGCATTTT
-	TRBJ2-1	-	TRBV6-5	CASSYSNYASYNEQFF	TGTGCCAGCAGTTACTCGAACTACGCCTCCTACAATGAGCAGTTCTTC
-	TRBJ1-5	TRBD1	TRBV6-1	CASSPSGGSNQPQHF	TGTGCCAGCAGTCCCTCAGGGGGAAGCAATCAGCCCCAGCATTTT
-	TRBJ1-2	-	TRBV28	CASNTGLGYTF	TGTGCCAGCAACACAGGGTTAGGCTACACCTTC
-	TRBJ2-7	TRBD2	TRBV20-1	CSAPSGYEQYF	TGCAGTGCGCCTAGCGGCTACGAGCAGTACTTC
-	TRBJ2-7	-	TRBV2	CASMSTSYEQYF	TGTGCCAGCATGAGCACTTCCTACGAGCAGTACTTC